The next 12 T cell receptor beta chains were all read from a single sample in a study of blood T cell repertoires in COVID-19. Method: immunoSEQ multiplex PCR; TCRdb's copy keeps in-frame clones and lacks some. The data show approximately 140,000 clones, around four fifths seen once. Sequencing was carried out using PBMCs or T cells enriched from blood (not recorded which). Receptor source: a woman aged 50 to 60 with acute COVID-19.

The genes are TRBV10-3 and TRBJ2-7, with 7 bases aligning to TRBD1. Trimming removed 11 bases from V and 6 bases from J; junction bases left unmatched: 16. Germline assignment: CDR1 ENHRY and CDR2 SYGVKD. CDR3 length: 14 residues. The CDR3 DNA follows: TGTGCCGCCAAAGGACAGGATGATGCCCTCGAGCAGTACTTC. Its protein is CAAKGQDDALEQYF.

This clone was recorded only once. The chain recombines TRBV28 with TRBJ1-6; D is undetermined. The CDR3 is 14 residues long. Per germline, CDR1 MDHEN and CDR2 SYDVKM. Trimming removed 5 bases from V and 1 base from J, with 6 bases in between. The CDR3 spells CASSTGSYNSPLHF. DNA of the CDR3: TGTGCCAGCAGTACCGGGTCCTATAATTCACCCCTCCACTTT.

J is TRBJ1-1 and V is TRBV5-1, with D maybe TRBD1 (5 bases). V shed 2 bases and J shed 4 bases, with 6 bases lying between them. CDR1 SGHRS and CDR2 YFSETQ come from the germline V gene. The CDR3 is 12 amino acids. In nucleotides, the CDR3 is TGCGCCAGCAGCTTAAGGGGCACTGAAGCTTTCTTT. It is translated as CASSLRGTEAFF.

J is TRBJ2-6 and V is TRBV6-1; 8 bases fit TRBD2. The V gene end was trimmed by 6 bases and the J gene end by 1 base; junction bases not matched to a gene: 11. The V gene's germline CDR1 is MNHNS and CDR2 SASEGT. CDR3 length: 18 residues. The CDR3 nucleotides are TGTGCCAGCAGCGAAACCGGGACTAGGACTTCTGGGGCCAACGTCCTGACTTTC. Translated: CASSETGTRTSGANVLTF.

The chain recombines TRBV9 with TRBJ2-3, with a possible D match to TRBD1 (5 bases). The V end lost 0 bases, the J end lost 12 bases, and 11 bases lay between the germline ends. CDR1 is SGDLS and CDR2 is YYNGEE in the germline V gene. The CDR3 has 12 residues. DNA of the CDR3: TGTGCCAGCAGCGTAGGGGGCCATGAACAGTATTTT. Amino acid sequence: CASSVGGHEQYF.

This rearrangement joins TRBV24-1 to TRBJ2-3; TRBD2 aligns across 13 bases. This CDR3 is 16 amino acids long. The germline CDR1 and CDR2 sequences are KGHDR and SFDVKD. The trim removed 9 bases at V and 3 bases at J, leaving 8 bases unmatched. In DNA form, the CDR3 reads TGTGCCACCGCACAAACTAGCGGGAGGGGTACAGATACGCAGTATTTT. Its translation is CATAQTSGRGTDTQYF.

The chain has TRBV7-9 and TRBJ2-7, with 8 bases identical to TRBD1. This CDR3 is 15 amino acids long. After removal of 4 bases from V and 2 bases from J, the junction contained 7 bases not matched to a gene. Germline assignment: CDR1 SEHNR and CDR2 FQNEAQ (reference sequence). The CDR3 loop reads CASSSPLTGAYEQYF. The CDR3 DNA follows: TGTGCCAGCAGCTCGCCGCTGACAGGGGCCTACGAGCAGTACTTC. The variable domain in full, with the rest retrieved from reference TRBV7-9 and TRBJ2-7, is DTGVSQNPRHKITKRGQNVTFRCDPISEHNRLYWYRQTLGQGPEFLTYFQNEAQLEKSRLLSDRFSAERPKGSFSTLEIQRTEQGDSAMYLCASSSPLTGAYEQYFGPGTRLTVT.

The CDR3 nucleotides read TGTGCCAGCAGCCGAGGGGGGGCGGGCAATCAGCCCCAGCATTTT. Amino acids: CASSRGGAGNQPQHF. The rearrangement uses TRBV14 and TRBJ1-5; weak D call: TRBD1 (6 bases). The germline gives CDR1 SGHDN, CDR2 FVKESK. V lost 4 bases and J 2 bases, leaving 12 bases between the germline ends. The CDR3 is made up of 15 amino acids. The variable domain in full, completed from reference TRBV14 and TRBJ1-5, reads EAGVTQFPSHSVIEKGQTVTLRCDPISGHDNLYWYRRVMGKEIKFLLHFVKESKQDESGMPNNRFLAERTGGTYSTLKVQPAELEDSGVYFCASSRGGAGNQPQHFGDGTRLSIL.

The rearrangement joins TRBV7-9 to TRBJ1-1; 9 bases align to TRBD1. Germline V CDR1 and CDR2: SEHNR, FQNEAQ (reference sequence). The CDR3 consists of 13 residues. The V and J ends lost 4 bases and 6 bases, in that order; junction bases with no gene match: 3. This CDR3 reads CASSSRQGAEAFF. The CDR3 DNA is TGTGCCAGCAGCTCACGACAGGGGGCTGAAGCTTTCTTT.

This chain connects TRBV25-1 to TRBJ2-3; 10 bases fit TRBD2. Losses at the gene ends were 2 bases for V and 5 bases for J; bases not matched to a gene: 7. Germline V gene sequence: CDR1 MGHDK, CDR2 SYGVNS. The CDR3 runs to 16 residues. CDR3 DNA sequence: TGTGCCAGCAGTGAAAGAGCGGGAGGGCCAGGAGATACGCAGTATTTT. Translation gives CASSERAGGPGDTQYF. The whole variable domain, filled in from reference TRBV25-1 and TRBJ2-3, reads EADIYQTPRYLVIGTGKKITLECSQTMGHDKMYWYQQDPGMELHLIHYSYGVNSTEKGDLSSESTVSRIRTEHFPLTLESARPSHTSQYLCASSERAGGPGDTQYFGPGTRLTVL.

This clone has a single count. This chain joins TRBV19 and TRBJ1-5, with 9 bases identical to TRBD1. The junction had 8 bases not matched to a gene; V was cut back by 7 bases and J by 1 base. This CDR3 has 16 residues. CDR1 is LNHDA and CDR2 is SQIVND in the germline V gene (reference sequence). CDR3 residues: CASTLGQGNSNQPQHF. The CDR3 DNA follows: TGTGCCAGTACGCTAGGACAGGGGAACAGCAATCAGCCCCAGCATTTT.

The chain employs TRBV18 and TRBJ2-3; possible D gene TRBD2, 5 bases. Trimming took off 3 bases at V and 0 bases at J, with 7 bases between the two ends. In germline, CDR1 is KGHSH, CDR2 LQKENI. CDR3 length: 14 amino acids. The CDR3 is CASSPGASTDTQYF. The CDR3 nucleotides read TGTGCCAGCTCACCGGGAGCTAGCACAGATACGCAGTATTTT.